One and the same sample provided the 10 T cell receptor beta chains below, sequenced in a study of cytomegalovirus exposure and HLA in healthy donors. PCR amplification relied on 60 Vbeta primers (plus 13 Jbeta primers). Assay used: immunoSEQ multiplex PCR; TCRdb lists only in-frame clones, some missing. This table has approximately 200,000 clones, around 78% appearing once. The sequenced sample consisted of PBMCs. The receptors stem from a man under 40 in good health and CMV-seronegative.

This chain links TRBV28 with TRBJ2-7; D is unresolved. The germline gives CDR1 MDHEN, CDR2 SYDVKM. The CDR3 is 11 amino acids. V lost 2 bases to trimming and J lost 6 bases, with 5 bases between them. The CDR3 loop reads CASSLMREQYF. Written as DNA, the CDR3 is TGTGCCAGCAGTTTAATGCGCGAGCAGTACTTC.

This clone has a handful of counts. The chain links TRBV27 to TRBJ1-2; D may be TRBD1 (6 bases). Trimming took off 4 bases at V and 3 bases at J, with 12 bases between the two ends. The CDR3 length is 14 residues. Germline values: CDR1 MNHEY, CDR2 SMNVEV (reference sequence). CDR3 in amino acids: CASSSTTGYYGYTF. The CDR3 DNA reads as TGTGCCAGCAGTTCCACGACAGGATACTATGGCTACACCTTC.

The chain employs TRBV14 and TRBJ2-5; 7 positions agree with TRBD2. Gene TRBJ2-7 matches the end of the DNA better, so the J call may be wrong. Germline CDR1 SGHDN, CDR2 FVKESK. The CDR3 has 14 amino acids. CDR3 sequence reads: CASRPTASGYEQYF. The DNA of the CDR3 is TGTGCCAGCAGACCCACAGCTAGCGGTTACGAGCAGTACTTC.

This clone was recorded once. This chain uses TRBV7-2 with TRBJ2-2; a possible D gene is TRBD2 (6 bases). The CDR3 is made up of 14 amino acids. V lost 7 bases and J 3 bases, leaving 12 bases between the germline ends. Germline V gene sequence: CDR1 SGHTA, CDR2 FQGNSA. The chain's CDR3 is CASNSGGYTGELFF. DNA for the CDR3: TGTGCCAGCAATAGCGGAGGGTACACCGGGGAGCTGTTTTTT.

The chain is built from TRBV7-6 and TRBJ1-5; the D gene is possibly TRBD1 (5 bases). Deletions cut 1 base from V and 4 bases from J, with 11 bases between. Germline CDR1 is SGHVS and CDR2 is FNYEAQ. This CDR3 contains 15 residues. The CDR3: CASSLGQGSNQPQHF. The CDR3 DNA reads TGTGCCAGCAGCTTAGGGCAGGGTAGTAATCAGCCCCAGCATTTT.

This clone was seen only a few times. J is TRBJ2-1 and V is TRBV5-4; 12 nucleotides line up with TRBD2. The CDR3 covers 14 residues. V trimming: 7 bases; J trimming: 8 bases; junction bases outside the gene matches: 7. Germline CDR1 is SGHNT and CDR2 is YYREEE (reference sequence). CDR3 in DNA: TGTGCCAGCTCCACTAGCGGGAGGTGGTATGAGCAGTTCTTC. It yields the protein CASSTSGRWYEQFF.

This clone showed up just a few times. This chain connects TRBV7-2 to TRBJ1-1, with a possible D match to TRBD1 (6 bases). Trimming removed 0 bases from V and 3 bases from J, with 20 bases in between. The CDR3 has 18 amino acids. Germline lookup yields CDR1 SGHTA and CDR2 FQGNSA. CDR3 loop: CASSLAGPGVLGDTEAFF. As DNA, the CDR3 is TGTGCCAGCAGCTTAGCGGGGCCAGGGGTTTTAGGGGACACTGAAGCTTTCTTT.

This clone was observed a few times. In nucleotides, the CDR3 is TGTGCCAGCAGCCGGAATGCGGGTGTGGAGACCCAGTACTTC. Protein product: CASSRNAGVETQYF. The J gene is TRBJ2-5, the V gene TRBV27, with a weak D call TRBD2 (5 bases). Trimming removed 6 bases from V and 5 bases from J, with 16 bases in between. This CDR3 comprises 14 residues. The germline V gene has CDR1 MNHEY and CDR2 SMNVEV (reference sequence).

The chain recombines TRBV9 with TRBJ1-3, with D unresolved. Trimming left V 3 bases short and J 4 bases short, with 14 bases between. Germline V gene sequence: CDR1 SGDLS, CDR2 YYNGEE. The CDR3 covers 15 residues. The DNA of the CDR3 is TGTGCCAGCAGCGCTAGTAGAGAGCCAGGAAACACCATATATTTT. This encodes CASSASREPGNTIYF.

The chain links TRBV10-3 to TRBJ1-1; 12 bases map to TRBD1. The CDR3 loop spans 17 amino acids. V lost 8 bases, J lost 5 bases, and 15 bases stayed unmatched. Germline CDR1 is ENHRY and CDR2 is SYGVKD. The CDR3 region is CAIGITPGQGATTEAFF. DNA of the CDR3: TGTGCCATCGGAATAACACCGGGACAGGGGGCTACGACTGAAGCTTTCTTT.